One sample yielded the 4 T cell receptor beta chains listed below, sequenced in a study of blood T cell repertoires in COVID-19. The assay was immunoSEQ multiplex PCR, and TCRdb's table has in-frame clones only and misses some. The data show around 230,000 clones, about 85% seen once. What was sequenced was PBMCs or T cells enriched from blood (not recorded which). The receptors derive from a woman younger than 45 who had recovered from COVID-19.

This clone was observed once. Distinct nucleotide sequences in the sample also encode this CDR3. The chain couples TRBV5-4 to TRBJ1-5; perhaps TRBD1 as D (6 bases). Per the germline V gene, CDR1 is SGHNT and CDR2 is YYREEE (reference sequence). With 4 bases removed from V and 5 bases from J, the gap between germline ends came to 13 bases. The CDR3 is 14 amino acids. The CDR3 sequence is CASSLQGSDQPQHF. CDR3 DNA: TGTGCCAGCAGCCTACAGGGTTCTGATCAGCCCCAGCATTTT.

The chain carries TRBV5-8 and TRBJ1-4; 9 nucleotides match TRBD1. The ends lost 4 bases at V and 7 bases at J; junction bases unmatched: 8. This CDR3 has 15 amino acids. In germline, CDR1 is SGHTS, CDR2 YDEGEE. CDR3 protein: CASSPTGGLGEKLFF. For the CDR3, the DNA is TGTGCCAGCAGCCCTACAGGGGGCTTGGGTGAAAAACTGTTTTTT.

In DNA form, the CDR3 reads TGCAGCATTGCACACTACACAGATACGCAGTATTTT. This sequence encodes CSIAHYTDTQYF. The chain uses TRBV29-1 and TRBJ2-3; D not resolved. Trimming left V 8 bases short and J 2 bases short, with 11 bases between. Germline CDR1 reads SQVTM; CDR2 reads ANQGSEA. The CDR3 consists of 12 residues.

This chain joins TRBV6-2 or TRBV6-3 and TRBJ2-7; TRBD1 matches 7 bases. The CDR3 is made up of 15 amino acids. J lost 0 bases, V lost 2 bases, and 4 bases had no gene match. Germline V CDR1 and CDR2: MNHEY, SVGEGT. As DNA, the CDR3 is TGTGCCAGCAGTTACCGGGGACAGAGCTCCTACGAGCAGTACTTC. Protein product: CASSYRGQSSYEQYF.